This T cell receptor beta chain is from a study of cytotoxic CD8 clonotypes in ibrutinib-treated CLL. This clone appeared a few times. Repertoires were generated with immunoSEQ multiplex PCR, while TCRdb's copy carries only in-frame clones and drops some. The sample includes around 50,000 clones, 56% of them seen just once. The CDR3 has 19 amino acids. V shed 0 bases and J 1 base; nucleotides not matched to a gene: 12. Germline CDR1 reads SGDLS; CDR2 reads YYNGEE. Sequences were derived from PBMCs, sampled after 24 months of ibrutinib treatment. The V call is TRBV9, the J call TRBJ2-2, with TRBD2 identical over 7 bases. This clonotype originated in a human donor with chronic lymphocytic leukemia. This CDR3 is CASSVATRRGGVNTGELFF. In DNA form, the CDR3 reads TGTGCCAGCAGCGTAGCTACGAGGAGGGGAGGGGTGAACACCGGGGAGCTGTTTTTT.